The rows below give T cell receptor beta chains drawn from one sample of a study of Graves' ophthalmopathy and Graves' hyperthyroidism. TCRdb called the multiplex PCR reads again in MiXCR, with one record for every CDR3 protein. The sample has about 500,000 distinct CDR3 sequences, under 40% seen once; the top ten hold roughly 4%. Source material: peripheral blood or thyroid tissue (not recorded which). The source is an adult man with Graves' hyperthyroidism. Both conserved end residues are part of each CDR3. A D gene is named only where the DNA matches it firmly. Some rows have no size entry. The others give once, few or many, or a class for an expanded clone.

j_call d_call v_call clone_size cdr3_nt cdr3_aa
TRBJ2-3 . TRBV7-2 few TGTGCCAGCAGCTTAGGGCAGGTACAGGATGTCACAGATACGCAGTATTTT CASSLGQVQDVTDTQYF
TRBJ2-2 . TRBV6-6 many TGTGCCAGCAGTTACAGACCGGGCCTCAACACCGGGGAGCTGTTTTTT CASSYRPGLNTGELFF
TRBJ1-6 . TRBV29-1 . TGCAGCGTTGAAGTGGTCGGGGACTTTGGGTCACCCCCCCACTTT CSVEVVGDFGSPPHF
TRBJ1-1 . TRBV2 many TGTGCCAGCAGGTTCCAGGGCGGCACTGAAGCTTTCTTT CASRFQGGTEAFF
TRBJ2-2 TRBD1 TRBV20-1 . TGCAGTGCTAGAGAGGGACAGGAGAACACCGGGGAGCTGTTTTTT CSAREGQENTGELFF
TRBJ2-7 . TRBV5-6 . TGTGCCAGCAGCTTGGTGGTGGCAGGGCCCGAGGATCAGTACTTC CASSLVVAGPEDQYF
TRBJ1-5 TRBD1 TRBV2 . TGTGCCAGCAGAGAGACAGGGGATCAGCCCCAGCATTTT CASRETGDQPQHF
TRBJ1-4 TRBD1 TRBV5-1 few TGCGCCAGCAGCTTAGGGACAGCGGAAAATGAAAAACTGTTTTTT CASSLGTAENEKLFF
TRBJ2-5 . TRBV7-9 many TGTGCCAGCAGCCCCGCGAGTGCAGGGGAGACCCAGTACTTC CASSPASAGETQYF
TRBJ2-1 . TRBV9 . TGTGCCAGCGAAGGGGATAATGCCCGTGAGCAGTTCTTC CASEGDNAREQFF
TRBJ1-2 . TRBV6-5 many TGTGCCAGCAGTGAAATGGAGGGCCCCTATGGCTACACCTTC CASSEMEGPYGYTF
TRBJ2-1 TRBD2 TRBV25-1 . TGTGCCAGCAGTGAGGGGTGGGCTATTGCGGGAGTGGGGCGTGTGGTGCAGTTCTTC CASSEGWAIAGVGRVVQFF
TRBJ1-1 . TRBV4-1 . TGCGCCAGCAGCCGCCCGGAAAGGCTGAACACTGAAGCTTTCTTT CASSRPERLNTEAFF
TRBJ1-4 . TRBV10-3 . TGTGCCATCAGAGAGGGGAGTCCTAATGAAAAACTGTTTTTT CAIREGSPNEKLFF
TRBJ1-2 TRBD1 TRBV6-5 many TGTGCCAGCAGCCTCGGGACAGCCCTTGGCTACACCTTC CASSLGTALGYTF
TRBJ1-2 TRBD1 TRBV6-5 few TGCGCCAGCAGTGGAGCGCTTAGGGGGCGCGGCTACACCTTC CASSGALRGRGYTF
TRBJ1-2 TRBD1 TRBV3-1 many TGTGCCAGCAGCCTCCATCGACAGGGGGCGCGCTATGGCTACACCTTC CASSLHRQGARYGYTF
TRBJ1-1 . TRBV20-1 . TGCAGTGCTAGTGGTCCGATATCGGGGGGCACTGAAGCTTTCTTT CSASGPISGGTEAFF
TRBJ1-1 . TRBV25-1 . TGTGCCTGGAGTGTAACCAGGGGACCAACTATGAACACTGAAGCTTTCTTT CAWSVTRGPTMNTEAFF
TRBJ2-5 . TRBV9 many TGTGCCAGCAGTGGGCTTGAGGGAGGCTCGGGAGAGACCCAGTACTTC CASSGLEGGSGETQYF
TRBJ1-1 TRBD1 TRBV12-3/TRBV12-4 . TGTGCCGGCAGTTTGGGTCAGGGGGTAATAACTACTGAAGCTTTCTTT CAGSLGQGVITTEAFF
TRBJ1-6 TRBD1 TRBV20-1 many TGCAGTGCTAGAGTCCGCGGACAGGTCGTTAGTAACTATAATTCACCCCTCCACTTT CSARVRGQVVSNYNSPLHF
TRBJ2-7 . TRBV5-6 . TGTGCCTGGAGTGAAGAATTGGGAGTTCACGAGCAGTACTTC CAWSEELGVHEQYF
TRBJ1-5 . TRBV7-9 . TGTGCCAGCAGCTTAAAAGGAGGGAGGGCTCAGCCCCAGCATTTT CASSLKGGRAQPQHF
TRBJ2-7 . TRBV28 many TGTGCCAGCAGTTCTGTAGCGTACGAGCAGTACTTC CASSSVAYEQYF